Listed here is a single TCR beta chain. The data were obtained in a study of cytomegalovirus exposure and HLA in healthy donors. This CDR3 has 15 amino acids. The V and J ends lost 7 bases and 0 bases respectively, with 10 bases between them. Germline V CDR1 and CDR2: LNHDA, SQIVND (reference sequence). The PCR employed 60 Vbeta primers together with 13 Jbeta primers. Sequencing was performed with immunoSEQ multiplex PCR; in TCRdb, only in-frame clones are kept and a portion is missing. Altogether about 210,000 clones are present, about 85% being singletons, with the ten largest covering more than 8.5%.

Sequenced input: PBMCs. This sequence joins TRBV19 and TRBJ1-6; D is possibly TRBD1 (5 bases). This TCR was sampled from a woman aged 45 to 65 in good health and CMV-seropositive. CDR3 protein: CASTDRSSYNSPLHF. Written as DNA, the CDR3 is TGTGCCAGTACTGACAGAAGCTCCTATAATTCACCCCTCCACTTT.